Listed here are 5 T cell receptor beta chains from one sample, sequenced in a study of T cells in Graves' hyperthyroidism and ophthalmopathy. The CDR3 regions of TCR beta were amplified from RNA transcripts. HTBI primers drove first-round RT-PCR of the TCR CDR3. TCRdb recomputed calls from the multiplex PCR reads with MiXCR, one row per CDR3 protein. Seen here are about 110,000 distinct CDR3 sequences, 16% observed once, and the top ten hold 40% to 50%. The material sequenced was blood. All receptors come from a woman between 50 and 59 years old with Graves' hyperthyroidism.

At least ten counts were recorded for this clonotype. The chain is built from TRBV28 and TRBJ2-7; D might be TRBD1 (6 bases). Trimming took off 7 bases at V and 2 bases at J, with 15 bases between the two ends. In germline, CDR1 is MDHEN, CDR2 SYDVKM. The CDR3 is 14 amino acids. The CDR3 DNA reads TGTGCCAGCAACGGGCAGGGGCTTACCTACGAGCAGTACTTC. It yields the protein CASNGQGLTYEQYF.

This clonotype was found many times. V and J are TRBV9 and TRBJ1-2, with a weak D call TRBD1 (5 bases). CDR3 length: 12 amino acids. The V gene's germline CDR1 is SGDLS and CDR2 YYNGEE. V was trimmed by 4 bases and J by 8 bases, leaving 12 bases between them. As DNA, the CDR3 is TGTGCCAGCAGCCCGGAAGGGGTCGGCTACACCTTC. Residues: CASSPEGVGYTF.

This clonotype was detected many times. The V and J genes are TRBV3-1 and TRBJ2-3; TRBD1 agrees at 11 bases. V shed 4 bases, J shed 4 bases, and the junction held 4 bases outside the gene matches. The germline gives CDR1 LGHDT, CDR2 YNNKEL (reference sequence). The CDR3 is 15 amino acids. CDR3 region: CASSPRTGGADTQYF. The CDR3 DNA follows: TGTGCCAGCAGCCCTCGGACAGGGGGCGCAGATACGCAGTATTTT.

The V and J genes are TRBV5-6 and TRBJ2-5, with TRBD2 matching 12 bases. V dropped 2 bases and J dropped 5; count of bases not matched to a gene: 7. The CDR3 extends over 16 amino acids. Per the germline V gene, CDR1 is SGHDT and CDR2 is YYEEEE. CDR3 sequence (DNA): TGTGCCAGCAGCTTTCCGACTAGCGGGAGAGGGGAGACCCAGTACTTC. Its translation is CASSFPTSGRGETQYF.

The chain couples TRBV30 to TRBJ2-6, with TRBD1 identical over 11 bases. CDR1 and CDR2 from the germline V gene are GTSNPN and SVGIG (reference sequence). The CDR3 sequence is 15 residues long. V lost 7 bases, J lost 0 bases, and 2 bases stayed unmatched. CDR3: CASDRGHSGANVLTF. CDR3 bases: TGTGCCTCGGACAGGGGGCACTCTGGGGCCAACGTCCTGACTTTC.